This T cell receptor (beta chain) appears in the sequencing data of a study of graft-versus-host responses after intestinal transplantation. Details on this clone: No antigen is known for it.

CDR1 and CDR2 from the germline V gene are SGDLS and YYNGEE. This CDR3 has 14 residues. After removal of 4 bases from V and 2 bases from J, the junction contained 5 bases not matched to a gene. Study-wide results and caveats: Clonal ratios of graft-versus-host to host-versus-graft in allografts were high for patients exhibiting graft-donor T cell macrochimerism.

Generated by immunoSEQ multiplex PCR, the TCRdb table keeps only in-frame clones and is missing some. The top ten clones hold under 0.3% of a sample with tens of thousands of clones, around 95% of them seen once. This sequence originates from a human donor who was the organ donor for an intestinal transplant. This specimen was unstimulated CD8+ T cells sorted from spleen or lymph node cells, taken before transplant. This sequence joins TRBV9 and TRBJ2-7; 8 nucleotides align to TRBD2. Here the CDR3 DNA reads TGTGCCAGCAGCCCGGGGGGGGACCCCTACGAGCAGTACTTC. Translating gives CASSPGGDPYEQYF. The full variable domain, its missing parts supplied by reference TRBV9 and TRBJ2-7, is DSGVTQTPKHLITATGQRVTLRCSPRSGDLSVYWYQQSLDQGLQFLIQYYNGEERAKGNILERFSAQQFPDLHSELNLSSLELGDSALYFCASSPGGDPYEQYFGPGTRLTVT.